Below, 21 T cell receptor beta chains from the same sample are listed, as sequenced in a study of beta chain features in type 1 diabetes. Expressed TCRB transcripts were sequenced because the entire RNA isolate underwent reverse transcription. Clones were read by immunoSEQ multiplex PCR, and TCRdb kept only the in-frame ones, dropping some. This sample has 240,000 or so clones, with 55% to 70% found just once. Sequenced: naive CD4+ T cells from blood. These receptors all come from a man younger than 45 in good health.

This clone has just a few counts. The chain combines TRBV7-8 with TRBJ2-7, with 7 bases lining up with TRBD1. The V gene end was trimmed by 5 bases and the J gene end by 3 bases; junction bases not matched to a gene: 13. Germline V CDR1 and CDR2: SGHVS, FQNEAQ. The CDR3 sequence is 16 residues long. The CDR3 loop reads CASSPRRDRRIYEQYF. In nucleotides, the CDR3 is TGTGCCAGCAGCCCCCGCCGGGACAGAAGGATCTACGAGCAGTACTTC.

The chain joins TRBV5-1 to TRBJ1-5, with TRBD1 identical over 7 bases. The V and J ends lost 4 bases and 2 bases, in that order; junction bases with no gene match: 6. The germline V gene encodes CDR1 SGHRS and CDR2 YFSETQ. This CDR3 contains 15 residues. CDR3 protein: CASSPGDSRNQPQHF. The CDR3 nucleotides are TGCGCCAGCAGCCCGGGGGACAGTCGCAATCAGCCCCAGCATTTT. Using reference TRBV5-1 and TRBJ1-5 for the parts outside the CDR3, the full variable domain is KAGVTQTPRYLIKTRGQQVTLSCSPISGHRSVSWYQQTPGQGLQFLFEYFSETQRNKGNFPGRFSGRQFSNSRSEMNVSTLELGDSALYLCASSPGDSRNQPQHFGDGTRLSIL.

The CDR3 DNA follows: TGTGCCAGCAGCGCGACGGGGACTAGCGGACTCTACGAGCAGTACTTC. This gives the protein CASSATGTSGLYEQYF. The chain carries TRBV9 and TRBJ2-7; 11 bases align to TRBD2. The J segment lost 3 bases and the V segment lost 3 bases, leaving 8 bases of the junction unmatched. Germline V gene data show CDR1 as SGDLS and CDR2 as YYNGEE. The CDR3 runs 16 residues.

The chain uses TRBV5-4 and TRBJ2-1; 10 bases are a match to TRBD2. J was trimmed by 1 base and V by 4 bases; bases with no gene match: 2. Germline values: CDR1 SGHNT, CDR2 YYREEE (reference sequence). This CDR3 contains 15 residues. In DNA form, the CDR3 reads TGTGCCAGCAGCGGGACTAGCGATTCCTACAATGAGCAGTTCTTC. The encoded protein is CASSGTSDSYNEQFF.

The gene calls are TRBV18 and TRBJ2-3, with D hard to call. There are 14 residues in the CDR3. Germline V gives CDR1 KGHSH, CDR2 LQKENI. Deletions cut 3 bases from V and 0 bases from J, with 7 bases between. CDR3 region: CASSPLTSTDTQYF. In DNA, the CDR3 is TGTGCCAGCTCACCCCTGACAAGCACAGATACGCAGTATTTT. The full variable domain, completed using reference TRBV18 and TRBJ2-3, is NAGVMQNPRHLVRRRGQEARLRCSPMKGHSHVYWYRQLPEEGLKFMVYLQKENIIDESGMPKERFSAEFPKEGPSILRIQQVVRGDSAAYFCASSPLTSTDTQYFGPGTRLTVL.

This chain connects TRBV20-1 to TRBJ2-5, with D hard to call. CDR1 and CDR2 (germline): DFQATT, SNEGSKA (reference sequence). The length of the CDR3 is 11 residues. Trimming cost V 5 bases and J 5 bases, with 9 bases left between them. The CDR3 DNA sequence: TGCAGTGCTCCGATGGGGGAGACCCAGTACTTC. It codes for CSAPMGETQYF.

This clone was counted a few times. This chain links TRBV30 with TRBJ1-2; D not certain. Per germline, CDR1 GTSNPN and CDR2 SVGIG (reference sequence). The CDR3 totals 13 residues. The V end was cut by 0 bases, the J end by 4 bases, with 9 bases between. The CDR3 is CAWSVGPTYGYTF. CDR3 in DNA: TGTGCCTGGAGTGTAGGTCCAACCTATGGCTACACCTTC.

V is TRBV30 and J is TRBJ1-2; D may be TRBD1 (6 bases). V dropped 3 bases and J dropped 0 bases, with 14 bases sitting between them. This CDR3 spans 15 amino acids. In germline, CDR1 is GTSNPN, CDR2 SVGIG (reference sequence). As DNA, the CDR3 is TGTGCCTGGAGCGGGGGCACTTGGTCTAACTATGGCTACACCTTC. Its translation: CAWSGGTWSNYGYTF.

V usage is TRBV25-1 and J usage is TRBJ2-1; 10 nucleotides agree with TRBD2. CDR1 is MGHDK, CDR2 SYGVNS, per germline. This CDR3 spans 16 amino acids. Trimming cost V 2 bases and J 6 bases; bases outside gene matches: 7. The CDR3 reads CASSERVAGGLNEQFF. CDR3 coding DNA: TGTGCCAGCAGTGAAAGAGTAGCGGGAGGACTCAATGAGCAGTTCTTC.

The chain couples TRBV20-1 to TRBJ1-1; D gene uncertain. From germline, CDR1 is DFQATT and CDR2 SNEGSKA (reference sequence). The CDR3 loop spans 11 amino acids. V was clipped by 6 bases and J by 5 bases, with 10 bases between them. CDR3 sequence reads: CSALKRTEAFF. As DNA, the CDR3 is TGCAGTGCGTTAAAAAGAACTGAAGCTTTCTTT.

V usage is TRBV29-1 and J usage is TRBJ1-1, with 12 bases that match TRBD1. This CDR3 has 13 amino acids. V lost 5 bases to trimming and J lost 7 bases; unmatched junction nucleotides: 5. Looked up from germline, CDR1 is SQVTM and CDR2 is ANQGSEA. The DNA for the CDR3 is TGCAGCGTTTGGGACAGGGGGCTGGATGAAGCTTTCTTT. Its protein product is CSVWDRGLDEAFF.

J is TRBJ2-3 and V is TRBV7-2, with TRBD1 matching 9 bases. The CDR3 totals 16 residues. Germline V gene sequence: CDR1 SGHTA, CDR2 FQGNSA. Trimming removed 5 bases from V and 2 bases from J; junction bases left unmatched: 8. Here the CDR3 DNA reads TGTGCCAGCAGCCTCCTGACAGGGGGGCCCACAGATACGCAGTATTTT. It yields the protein CASSLLTGGPTDTQYF.

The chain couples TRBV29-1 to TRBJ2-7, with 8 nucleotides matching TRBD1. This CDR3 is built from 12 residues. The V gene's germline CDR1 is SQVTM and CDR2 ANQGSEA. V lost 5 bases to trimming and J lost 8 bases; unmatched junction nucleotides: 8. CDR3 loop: CSVNTGQGKQYF. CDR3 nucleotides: TGCAGCGTTAACACTGGACAGGGAAAGCAGTACTTC.

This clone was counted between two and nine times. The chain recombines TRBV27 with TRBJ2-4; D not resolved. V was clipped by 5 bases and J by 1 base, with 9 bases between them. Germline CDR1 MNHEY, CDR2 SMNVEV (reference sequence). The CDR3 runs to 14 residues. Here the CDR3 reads CASSPLSAKNIQYF. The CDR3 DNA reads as TGTGCCAGCAGTCCCCTGAGTGCCAAAAACATTCAGTACTTC.

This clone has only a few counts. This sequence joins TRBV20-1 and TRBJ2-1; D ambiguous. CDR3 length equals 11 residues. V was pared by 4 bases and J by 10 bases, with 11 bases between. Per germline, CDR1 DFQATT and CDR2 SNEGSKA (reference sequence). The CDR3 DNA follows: TGCAGTGCTACCCTTCTTAGCGAGCAGTTCTTC. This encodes CSATLLSEQFF.

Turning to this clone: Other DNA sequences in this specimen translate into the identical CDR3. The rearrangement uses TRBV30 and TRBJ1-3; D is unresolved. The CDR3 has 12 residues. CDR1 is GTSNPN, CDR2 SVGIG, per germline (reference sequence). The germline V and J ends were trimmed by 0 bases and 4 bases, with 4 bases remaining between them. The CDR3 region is CAWSVGGNTIYF. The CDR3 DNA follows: TGTGCCTGGAGTGTGGGGGGAAACACCATATATTTT.

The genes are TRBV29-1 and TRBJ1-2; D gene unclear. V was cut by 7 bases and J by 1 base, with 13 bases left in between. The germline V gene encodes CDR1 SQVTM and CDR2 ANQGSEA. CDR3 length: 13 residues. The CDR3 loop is CSAQKGSNYGYTF. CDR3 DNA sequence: TGCAGCGCTCAAAAGGGCAGTAACTATGGCTACACCTTC.

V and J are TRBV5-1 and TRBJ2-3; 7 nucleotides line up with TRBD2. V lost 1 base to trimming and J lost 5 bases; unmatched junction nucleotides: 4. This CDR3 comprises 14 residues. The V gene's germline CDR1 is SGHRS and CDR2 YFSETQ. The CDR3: CASSLSGIGDTQYF. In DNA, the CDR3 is TGCGCCAGCAGCTTGAGCGGGATAGGAGATACGCAGTATTTT.

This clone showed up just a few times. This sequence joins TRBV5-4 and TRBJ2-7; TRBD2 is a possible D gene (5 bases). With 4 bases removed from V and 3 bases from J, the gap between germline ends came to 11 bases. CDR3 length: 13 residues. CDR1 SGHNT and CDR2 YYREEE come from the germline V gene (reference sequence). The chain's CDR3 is CASSPTRGYEQYF. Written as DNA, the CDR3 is TGTGCCAGCAGCCCCACTAGAGGCTACGAGCAGTACTTC. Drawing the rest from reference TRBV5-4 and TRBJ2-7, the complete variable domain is ETGVTQSPTHLIKTRGQQVTLRCSSQSGHNTVSWYQQALGQGPQFIFQYYREEENGRGNFPPRFSGLQFPNYSSELNVNALELDDSALYLCASSPTRGYEQYFGPGTRLTVT.

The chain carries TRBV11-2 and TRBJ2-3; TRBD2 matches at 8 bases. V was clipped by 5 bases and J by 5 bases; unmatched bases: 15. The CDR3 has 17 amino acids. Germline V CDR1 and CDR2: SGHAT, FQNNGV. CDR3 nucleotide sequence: TGTGCCAGCAGCCCGCGGGGTAGCGGGATAGTAGGAGATACGCAGTATTTT. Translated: CASSPRGSGIVGDTQYF.

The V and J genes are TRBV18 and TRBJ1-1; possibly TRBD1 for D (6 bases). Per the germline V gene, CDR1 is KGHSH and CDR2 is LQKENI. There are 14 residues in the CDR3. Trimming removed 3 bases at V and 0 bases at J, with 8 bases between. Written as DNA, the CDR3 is TGTGCCAGCTCACCCGGACAGTTGAACACTGAAGCTTTCTTT. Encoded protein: CASSPGQLNTEAFF.